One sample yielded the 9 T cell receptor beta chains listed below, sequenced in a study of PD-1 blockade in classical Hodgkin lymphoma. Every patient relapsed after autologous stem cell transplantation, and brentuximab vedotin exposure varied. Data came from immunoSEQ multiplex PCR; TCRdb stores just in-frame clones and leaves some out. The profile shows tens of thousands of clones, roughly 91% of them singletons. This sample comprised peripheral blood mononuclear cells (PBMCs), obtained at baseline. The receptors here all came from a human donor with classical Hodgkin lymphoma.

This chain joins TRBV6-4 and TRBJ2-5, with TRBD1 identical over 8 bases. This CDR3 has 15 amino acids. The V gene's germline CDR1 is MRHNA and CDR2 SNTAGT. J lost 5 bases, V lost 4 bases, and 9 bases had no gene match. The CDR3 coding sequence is TGTGCCAGCAGTGTCCCGGACAGGGCCCGGGAGACCCAGTACTTC. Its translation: CASSVPDRARETQYF.

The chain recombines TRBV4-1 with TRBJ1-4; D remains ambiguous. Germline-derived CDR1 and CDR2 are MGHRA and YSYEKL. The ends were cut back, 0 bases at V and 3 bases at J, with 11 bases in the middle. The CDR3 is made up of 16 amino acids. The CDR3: CASSQDDWASNEKLFF. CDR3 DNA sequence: TGCGCCAGCAGCCAAGATGACTGGGCGTCTAATGAAAAACTGTTTTTT.

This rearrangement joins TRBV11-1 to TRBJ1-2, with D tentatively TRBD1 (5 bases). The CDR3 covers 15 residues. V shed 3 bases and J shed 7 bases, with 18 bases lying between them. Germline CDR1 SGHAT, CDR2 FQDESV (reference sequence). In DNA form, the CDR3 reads TGTGCCAGCAGCTTGGGACGCGCAGGGACCAGTGGCTACACCTTC. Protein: CASSLGRAGTSGYTF.

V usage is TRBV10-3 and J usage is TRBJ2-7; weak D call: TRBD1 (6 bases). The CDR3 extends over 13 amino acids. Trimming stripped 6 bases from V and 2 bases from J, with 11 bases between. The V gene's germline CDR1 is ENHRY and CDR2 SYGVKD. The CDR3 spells CAIRAGAAYEQYF. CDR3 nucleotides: TGTGCCATCAGGGCAGGGGCGGCCTACGAGCAGTACTTC.

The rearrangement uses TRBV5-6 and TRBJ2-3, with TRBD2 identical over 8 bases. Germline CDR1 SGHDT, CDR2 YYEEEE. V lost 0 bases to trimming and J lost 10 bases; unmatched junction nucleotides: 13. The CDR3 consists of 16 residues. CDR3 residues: CASSLAWTSLTTPQYF. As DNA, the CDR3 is TGTGCCAGCAGCTTGGCCTGGACTAGCTTGACAACTCCGCAGTATTTT.

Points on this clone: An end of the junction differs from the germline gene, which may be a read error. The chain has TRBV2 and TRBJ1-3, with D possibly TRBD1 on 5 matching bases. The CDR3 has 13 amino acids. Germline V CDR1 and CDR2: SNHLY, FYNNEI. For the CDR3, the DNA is TGTGCCAGCAGTGAAGTTTTGATTGGGGCCGGGGATTTT. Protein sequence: CASSEVLIGAGDF.

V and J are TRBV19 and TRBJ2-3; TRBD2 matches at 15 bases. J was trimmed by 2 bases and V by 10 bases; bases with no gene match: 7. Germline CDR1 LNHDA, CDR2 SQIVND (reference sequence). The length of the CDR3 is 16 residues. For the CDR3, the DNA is TGTGCCACGGGACTAGCGGGGGGCCTTCCCACAGATACGCAGTATTTT. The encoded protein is CATGLAGGLPTDTQYF. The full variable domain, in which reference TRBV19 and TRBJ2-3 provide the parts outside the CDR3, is DGGITQSPKYLFRKEGQNVTLSCEQNLNHDAMYWYRQDPGQGLRLIYYSQIVNDFQKGDIAEGYSVSREKKESFPLTVTSAQKNPTAFYLCATGLAGGLPTDTQYFGPGTRLTVL.

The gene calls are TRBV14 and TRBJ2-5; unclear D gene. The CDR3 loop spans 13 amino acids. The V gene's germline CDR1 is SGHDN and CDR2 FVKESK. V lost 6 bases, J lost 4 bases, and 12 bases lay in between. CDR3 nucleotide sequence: TGTGCCAGCAGGCCCGCCGGCCCAGAGACCCAGTACTTC. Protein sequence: CASRPAGPETQYF. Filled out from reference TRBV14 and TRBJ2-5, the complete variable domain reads EAGVTQFPSHSVIEKGQTVTLRCDPISGHDNLYWYRRVMGKEIKFLLHFVKESKQDESGMPNNRFLAERTGGTYSTLKVQPAELEDSGVYFCASRPAGPETQYFGPGTRLLVL.

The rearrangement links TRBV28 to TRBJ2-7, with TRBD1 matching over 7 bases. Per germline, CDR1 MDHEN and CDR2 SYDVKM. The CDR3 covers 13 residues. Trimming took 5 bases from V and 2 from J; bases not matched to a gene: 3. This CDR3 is CASSPGQPYEQYF. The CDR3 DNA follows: TGTGCCAGCAGTCCGGGACAGCCCTACGAGCAGTACTTC.